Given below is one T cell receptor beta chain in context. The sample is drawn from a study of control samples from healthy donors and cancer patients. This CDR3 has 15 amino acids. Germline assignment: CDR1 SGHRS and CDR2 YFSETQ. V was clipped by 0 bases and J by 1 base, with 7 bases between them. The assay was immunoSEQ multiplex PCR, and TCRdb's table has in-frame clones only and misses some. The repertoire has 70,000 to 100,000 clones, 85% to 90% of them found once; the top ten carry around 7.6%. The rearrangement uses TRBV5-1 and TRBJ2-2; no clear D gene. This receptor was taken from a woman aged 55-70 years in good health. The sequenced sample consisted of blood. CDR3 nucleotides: TGCGCCAGCAGCTTGGCCGTCCAGAACACCGGGGAGCTGTTTTTT. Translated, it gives CASSLAVQNTGELFF.